This entry is about one T cell receptor (beta chain). The source of the sample is a study of blood T cell repertoires in COVID-19. Study overall: Samples taken during acute and convalescent COVID-19 were collected in the United States, Italy and Spain.

Per germline, CDR1 SNHLY and CDR2 FYNNEI. The CDR3 has 16 residues. V lost 6 bases and J lost 3, with 15 bases in between. The data were produced by immunoSEQ multiplex PCR, yet TCRdb's version contains in-frame clones alone and is incomplete. The sample records around 300,000 clones, 89% being singletons. Sequencing used PBMCs or T cells enriched from blood (not recorded which). This sequence originates from a woman in her sixties or seventies who had recovered from COVID-19. The chain has TRBV2 and TRBJ1-6; tentatively, D is TRBD1 (6 bases). The CDR3 region is CASSLQGPRYNSPLHF. In DNA form, the CDR3 reads TGTGCCAGCAGCCTACAGGGACCCCGCTATAATTCACCCCTCCACTTT.